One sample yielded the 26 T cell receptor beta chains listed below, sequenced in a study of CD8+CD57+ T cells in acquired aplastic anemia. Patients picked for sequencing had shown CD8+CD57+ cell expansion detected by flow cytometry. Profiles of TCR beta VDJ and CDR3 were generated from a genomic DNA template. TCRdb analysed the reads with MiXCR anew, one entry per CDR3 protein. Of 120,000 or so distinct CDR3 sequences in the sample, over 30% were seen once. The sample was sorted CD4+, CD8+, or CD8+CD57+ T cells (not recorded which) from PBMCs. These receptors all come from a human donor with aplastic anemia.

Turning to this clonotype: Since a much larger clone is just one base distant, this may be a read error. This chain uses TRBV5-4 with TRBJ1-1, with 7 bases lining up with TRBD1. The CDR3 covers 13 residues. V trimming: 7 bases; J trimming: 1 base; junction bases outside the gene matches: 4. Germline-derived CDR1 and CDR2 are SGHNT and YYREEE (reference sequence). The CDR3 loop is CASGRDRNTEAFF. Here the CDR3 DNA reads TGTGCCAGCGGCCGGGACAGGAACACTGAAGCTTTCTTT.

The DNA of the CDR3 is TGTGCCAGCAGTGCCACCCTGTTGACAGCTTTCTTT. Protein: CASSATLLTAFF. The chain uses TRBV2 and TRBJ1-1; D unclear. Between the trimmed V and J ends, which lost 4 bases and 10 bases, there was a span of 13 bases. CDR1 SNHLY and CDR2 FYNNEI come from the germline V gene. The CDR3 totals 12 residues. Full variable domain (rest looked up from reference TRBV2 and TRBJ1-1): EPEVTQTPSHQVTQMGQEVILRCVPISNHLYFYWYRQILGQKVEFLVSFYNNEISEKSEIFDDQFSVERPDGSNFTLKIRSTKLEDSAMYFCASSATLLTAFFGQGTRLTVV.

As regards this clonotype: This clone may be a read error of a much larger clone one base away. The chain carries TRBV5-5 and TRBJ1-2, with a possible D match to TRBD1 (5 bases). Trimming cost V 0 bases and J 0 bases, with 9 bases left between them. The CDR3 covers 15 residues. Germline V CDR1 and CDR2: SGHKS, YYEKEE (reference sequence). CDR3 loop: CASSLAGASNYGYTF. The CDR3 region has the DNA TGTGCCAGCAGCTTGGCCGGGGCCTCTAACTATGGCTACACCTTC.

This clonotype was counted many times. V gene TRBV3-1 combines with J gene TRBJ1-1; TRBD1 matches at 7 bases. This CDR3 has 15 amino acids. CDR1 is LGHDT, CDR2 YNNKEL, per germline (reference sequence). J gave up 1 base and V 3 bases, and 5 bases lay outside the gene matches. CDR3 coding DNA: TGTGCCAGCAGCCATGTACGGACAGGGAACACTGAAGCTTTCTTT. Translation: CASSHVRTGNTEAFF.

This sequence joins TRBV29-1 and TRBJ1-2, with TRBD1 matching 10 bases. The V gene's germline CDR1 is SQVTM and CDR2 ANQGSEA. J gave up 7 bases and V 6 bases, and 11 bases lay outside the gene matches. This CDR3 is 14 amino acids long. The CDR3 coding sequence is TGCAGCGTCGCGACCGGGACAGGGGTTCCTGGCTACACCTTC. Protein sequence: CSVATGTGVPGYTF.

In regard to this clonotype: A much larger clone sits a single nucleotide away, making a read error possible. The CDR3 DNA reads TGCGCCAGCAGCCAAGAAACGGGAGTGGTCTATGGCTACACCTTC. It translates to CASSQETGVVYGYTF. This chain links TRBV4-1 with TRBJ1-2; no reliable D call. Germline CDR1 reads MGHRA; CDR2 reads YSYEKL. V was shortened by 0 bases and J by 4 bases, with 12 bases between the two germline ends. The CDR3 loop spans 15 amino acids.

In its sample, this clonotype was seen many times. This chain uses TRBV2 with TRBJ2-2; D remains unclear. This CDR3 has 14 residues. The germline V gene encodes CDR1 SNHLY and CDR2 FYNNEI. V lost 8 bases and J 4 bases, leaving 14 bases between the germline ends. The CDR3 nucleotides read TGTGCCAGCCTTGGCGGTGGGGTCACCGGGGAGCTGTTTTTT. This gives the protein CASLGGGVTGELFF.

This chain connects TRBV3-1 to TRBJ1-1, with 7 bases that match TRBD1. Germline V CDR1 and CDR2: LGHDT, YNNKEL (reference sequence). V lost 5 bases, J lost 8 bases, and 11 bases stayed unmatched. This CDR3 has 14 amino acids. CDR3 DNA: TGTGCCAGCAGCTCAAAGCGACAGGGAGCCGAAGCTTTCTTT. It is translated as CASSSKRQGAEAFF.

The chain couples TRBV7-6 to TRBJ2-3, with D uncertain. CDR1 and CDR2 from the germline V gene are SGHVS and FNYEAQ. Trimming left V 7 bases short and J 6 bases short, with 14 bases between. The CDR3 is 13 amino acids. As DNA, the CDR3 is TGTGCCAGCACCCTTTATGTCGCGGATACGCAGTATTTT. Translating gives CASTLYVADTQYF. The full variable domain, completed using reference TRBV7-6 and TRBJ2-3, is GAGVSQSPRYKVTKRGQDVALRCDPISGHVSLYWYRQALGQGPEFLTYFNYEAQQDKSGLPNDRFSAERPEGSISTLTIQRTEQRDSAMYRCASTLYVADTQYFGPGTRLTVL.

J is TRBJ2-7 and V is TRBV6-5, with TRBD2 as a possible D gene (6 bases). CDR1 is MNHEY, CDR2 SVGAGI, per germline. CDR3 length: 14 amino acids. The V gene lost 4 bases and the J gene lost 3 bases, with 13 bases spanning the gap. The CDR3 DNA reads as TGTGCCAGCAGTTCTCAGGGAGCGGGCTACGAGCAGTACTTC. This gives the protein CASSSQGAGYEQYF.

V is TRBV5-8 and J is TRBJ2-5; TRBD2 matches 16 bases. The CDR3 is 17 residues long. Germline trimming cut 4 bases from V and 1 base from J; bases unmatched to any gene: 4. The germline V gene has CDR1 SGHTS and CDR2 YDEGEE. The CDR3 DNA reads TGTGCCAGCAGCCCGGGGACTAGCGGGGGGGGCCAAGAGACCCAGTACTTC. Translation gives CASSPGTSGGGQETQYF. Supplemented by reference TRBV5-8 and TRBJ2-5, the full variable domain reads EAGVTQSPTHLIKTRGQQATLRCSPISGHTSVYWYQQALGLGLQFLLWYDEGEERNRGNFPPRFSGRQFPNYSSELNVNALELEDSALYLCASSPGTSGGGQETQYFGPGTRLLVL.

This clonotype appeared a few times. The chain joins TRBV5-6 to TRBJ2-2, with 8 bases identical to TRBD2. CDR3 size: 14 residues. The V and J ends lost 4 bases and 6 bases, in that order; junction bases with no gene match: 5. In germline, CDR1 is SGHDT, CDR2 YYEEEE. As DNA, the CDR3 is TGTGCCAGCAGCAGACGGGGGGGTGCCGGGGAGCTGTTTTTT. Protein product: CASSRRGGAGELFF. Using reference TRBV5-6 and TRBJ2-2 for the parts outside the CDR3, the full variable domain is DAGVTQSPTHLIKTRGQQVTLRCSPKSGHDTVSWYQQALGQGPQFIFQYYEEEERQRGNFPDRFSGHQFPNYSSELNVNALLLGDSALYLCASSRRGGAGELFFGEGSRLTVL.

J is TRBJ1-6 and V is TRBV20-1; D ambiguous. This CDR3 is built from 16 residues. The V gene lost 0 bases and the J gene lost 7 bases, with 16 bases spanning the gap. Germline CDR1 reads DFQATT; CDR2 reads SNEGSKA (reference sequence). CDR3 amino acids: CSARDSRLYGNSPLHF. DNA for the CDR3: TGCAGTGCTAGAGATAGCAGGTTATATGGCAATTCACCCCTCCACTTT.

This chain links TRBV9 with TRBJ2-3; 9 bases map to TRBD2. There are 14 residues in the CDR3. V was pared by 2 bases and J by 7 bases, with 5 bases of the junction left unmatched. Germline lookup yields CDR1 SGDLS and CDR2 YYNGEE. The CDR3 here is CASSVISGGYTQYF. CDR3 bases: TGTGCCAGCAGCGTTATTAGCGGGGGATATACGCAGTATTTT.

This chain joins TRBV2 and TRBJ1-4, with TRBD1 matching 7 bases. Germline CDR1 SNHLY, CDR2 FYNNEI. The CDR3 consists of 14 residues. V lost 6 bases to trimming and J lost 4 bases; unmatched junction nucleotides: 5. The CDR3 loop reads CASRGDSINEKLFF. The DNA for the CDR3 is TGTGCCAGCAGAGGGGACAGTATTAATGAAAAACTGTTTTTT.

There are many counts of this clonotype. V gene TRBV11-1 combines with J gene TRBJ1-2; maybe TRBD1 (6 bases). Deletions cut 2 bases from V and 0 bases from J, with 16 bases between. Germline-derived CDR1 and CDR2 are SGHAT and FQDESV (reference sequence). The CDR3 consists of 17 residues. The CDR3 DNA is TGTGCCAGCAGCTTATTTCAGGGGAGAAATTCTAACTATGGCTACACCTTC. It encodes CASSLFQGRNSNYGYTF.

This CDR3 is CATSRVTANEKLFF. CDR3 nucleotide sequence: TGTGCCACCAGCAGAGTTACGGCCAATGAAAAACTGTTTTTT. This chain connects TRBV15 to TRBJ1-4; no definite D call. The germline V gene encodes CDR1 LNHNV and CDR2 YYDKDF (reference sequence). Trimming removed 1 base from V and 5 bases from J, with 8 bases in between. This CDR3 contains 14 residues.

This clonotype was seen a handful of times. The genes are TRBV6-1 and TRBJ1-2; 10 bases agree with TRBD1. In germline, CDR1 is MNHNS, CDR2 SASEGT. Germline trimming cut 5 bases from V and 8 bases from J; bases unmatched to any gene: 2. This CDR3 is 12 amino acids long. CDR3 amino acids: CASSRDRGGYTF. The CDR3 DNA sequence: TGTGCCAGCAGTCGGGACAGGGGCGGCTACACCTTC.

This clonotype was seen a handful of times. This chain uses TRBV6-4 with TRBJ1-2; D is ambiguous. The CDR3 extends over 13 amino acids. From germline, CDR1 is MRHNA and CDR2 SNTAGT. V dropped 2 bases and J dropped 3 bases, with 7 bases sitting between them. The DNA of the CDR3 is TGTGCCAGCAGTGACAAGAGGGACTATGGCTACACCTTC. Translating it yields CASSDKRDYGYTF.

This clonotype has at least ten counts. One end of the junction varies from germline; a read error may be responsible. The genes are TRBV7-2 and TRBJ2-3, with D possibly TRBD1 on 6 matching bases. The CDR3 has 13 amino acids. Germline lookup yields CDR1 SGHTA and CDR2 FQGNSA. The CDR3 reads CASSLDPGVYSFF. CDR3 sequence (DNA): TGTGCCAGCAGCTTAGACCCAGGGGTTTATAGCTTTTTT.

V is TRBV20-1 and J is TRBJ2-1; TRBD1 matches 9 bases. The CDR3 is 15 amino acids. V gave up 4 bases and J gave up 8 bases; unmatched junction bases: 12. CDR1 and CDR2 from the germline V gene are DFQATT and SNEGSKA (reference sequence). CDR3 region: CSAKNGGTGIDEQFF. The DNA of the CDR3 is TGCAGTGCTAAGAACGGAGGGACAGGGATCGATGAGCAGTTCTTC.

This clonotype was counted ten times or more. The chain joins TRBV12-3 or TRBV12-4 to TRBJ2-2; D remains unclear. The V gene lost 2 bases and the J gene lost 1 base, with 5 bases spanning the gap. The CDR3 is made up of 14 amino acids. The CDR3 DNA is TGTGCCAGCAGTTTAACAAGGAACACCGGGGAGCTGTTTTTT. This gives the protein CASSLTRNTGELFF.

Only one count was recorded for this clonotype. The CDR3 loop is CASSADRGDTEAFF. The CDR3 DNA sequence: TGTGCCAGCAGTGCAGACAGGGGGGACACTGAAGCTTTCTTT. The rearrangement uses TRBV6-1 and TRBJ1-1, with 9 bases identical to TRBD1. This CDR3 contains 14 residues. The junction had 3 bases not matched to a gene; V was cut back by 4 bases and J by 3 bases. The germline V gene encodes CDR1 MNHNS and CDR2 SASEGT.

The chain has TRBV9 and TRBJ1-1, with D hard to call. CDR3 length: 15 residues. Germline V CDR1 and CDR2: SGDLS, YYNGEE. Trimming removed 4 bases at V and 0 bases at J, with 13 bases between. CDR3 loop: CASSPAVMMNTEAFF. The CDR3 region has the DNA TGTGCCAGCAGCCCGGCAGTAATGATGAACACTGAAGCTTTCTTT.

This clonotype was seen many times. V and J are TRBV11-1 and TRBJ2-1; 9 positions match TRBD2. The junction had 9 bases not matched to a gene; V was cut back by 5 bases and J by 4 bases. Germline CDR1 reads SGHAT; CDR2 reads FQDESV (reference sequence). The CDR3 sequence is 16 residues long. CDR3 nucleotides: TGTGCCAGCAGCACCCTAGCGGGGAGCAATTACAATGAGCAGTTCTTC. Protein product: CASSTLAGSNYNEQFF.

The CDR3 sequence: CSVSGQTTYEQYF. CDR3 DNA sequence: TGCAGCGTGTCGGGACAGACCACCTACGAGCAGTACTTC. The J gene is TRBJ2-7, the V gene TRBV29-1; 7 bases are a match to TRBD1. The CDR3 runs 13 residues. The J segment lost 2 bases and the V segment lost 6 bases, leaving 7 bases of the junction unmatched. The V gene's germline CDR1 is SQVTM and CDR2 ANQGSEA.